This TCR beta chain was profiled in a study of blood T cell repertoires in COVID-19. At the level of the study: COVID-19 samples, acute and convalescent, were from the United States, Italy and Spain. Sample material is recorded as cDNA or gDNA derived from T cells, B-cell-depleted T cells, or PBMCs.

In the original workflow: Amplification from reference gene primers served as the basis for estimated nucleated cell counts. Profiled with immunoSEQ multiplex PCR; TCRdb holds only in-frame clones, not every one. The DNA was the basis for D and trimming; V, J and clone size are from that table. The repertoire has around 300,000 clones, roughly 88% of them found once; the top ten carry around 10%. Specimen: peripheral blood. The clonotype originates from a woman in her sixties or seventies with acute or convalescent COVID-19.

The CDR3 sequence is CASSLGTIRETQYF. CDR3 bases: TGCGCCAGCAGCTTAGGGACTATCAGGGAGACCCAGTACTTC. V and J are TRBV5-1 and TRBJ2-5; 7 nucleotides align to TRBD2. J lost 5 bases, V lost 2 bases, and 6 bases had no gene match. The CDR3 spans 14 residues. Germline V gene data show CDR1 as SGHRS and CDR2 as YFSETQ.